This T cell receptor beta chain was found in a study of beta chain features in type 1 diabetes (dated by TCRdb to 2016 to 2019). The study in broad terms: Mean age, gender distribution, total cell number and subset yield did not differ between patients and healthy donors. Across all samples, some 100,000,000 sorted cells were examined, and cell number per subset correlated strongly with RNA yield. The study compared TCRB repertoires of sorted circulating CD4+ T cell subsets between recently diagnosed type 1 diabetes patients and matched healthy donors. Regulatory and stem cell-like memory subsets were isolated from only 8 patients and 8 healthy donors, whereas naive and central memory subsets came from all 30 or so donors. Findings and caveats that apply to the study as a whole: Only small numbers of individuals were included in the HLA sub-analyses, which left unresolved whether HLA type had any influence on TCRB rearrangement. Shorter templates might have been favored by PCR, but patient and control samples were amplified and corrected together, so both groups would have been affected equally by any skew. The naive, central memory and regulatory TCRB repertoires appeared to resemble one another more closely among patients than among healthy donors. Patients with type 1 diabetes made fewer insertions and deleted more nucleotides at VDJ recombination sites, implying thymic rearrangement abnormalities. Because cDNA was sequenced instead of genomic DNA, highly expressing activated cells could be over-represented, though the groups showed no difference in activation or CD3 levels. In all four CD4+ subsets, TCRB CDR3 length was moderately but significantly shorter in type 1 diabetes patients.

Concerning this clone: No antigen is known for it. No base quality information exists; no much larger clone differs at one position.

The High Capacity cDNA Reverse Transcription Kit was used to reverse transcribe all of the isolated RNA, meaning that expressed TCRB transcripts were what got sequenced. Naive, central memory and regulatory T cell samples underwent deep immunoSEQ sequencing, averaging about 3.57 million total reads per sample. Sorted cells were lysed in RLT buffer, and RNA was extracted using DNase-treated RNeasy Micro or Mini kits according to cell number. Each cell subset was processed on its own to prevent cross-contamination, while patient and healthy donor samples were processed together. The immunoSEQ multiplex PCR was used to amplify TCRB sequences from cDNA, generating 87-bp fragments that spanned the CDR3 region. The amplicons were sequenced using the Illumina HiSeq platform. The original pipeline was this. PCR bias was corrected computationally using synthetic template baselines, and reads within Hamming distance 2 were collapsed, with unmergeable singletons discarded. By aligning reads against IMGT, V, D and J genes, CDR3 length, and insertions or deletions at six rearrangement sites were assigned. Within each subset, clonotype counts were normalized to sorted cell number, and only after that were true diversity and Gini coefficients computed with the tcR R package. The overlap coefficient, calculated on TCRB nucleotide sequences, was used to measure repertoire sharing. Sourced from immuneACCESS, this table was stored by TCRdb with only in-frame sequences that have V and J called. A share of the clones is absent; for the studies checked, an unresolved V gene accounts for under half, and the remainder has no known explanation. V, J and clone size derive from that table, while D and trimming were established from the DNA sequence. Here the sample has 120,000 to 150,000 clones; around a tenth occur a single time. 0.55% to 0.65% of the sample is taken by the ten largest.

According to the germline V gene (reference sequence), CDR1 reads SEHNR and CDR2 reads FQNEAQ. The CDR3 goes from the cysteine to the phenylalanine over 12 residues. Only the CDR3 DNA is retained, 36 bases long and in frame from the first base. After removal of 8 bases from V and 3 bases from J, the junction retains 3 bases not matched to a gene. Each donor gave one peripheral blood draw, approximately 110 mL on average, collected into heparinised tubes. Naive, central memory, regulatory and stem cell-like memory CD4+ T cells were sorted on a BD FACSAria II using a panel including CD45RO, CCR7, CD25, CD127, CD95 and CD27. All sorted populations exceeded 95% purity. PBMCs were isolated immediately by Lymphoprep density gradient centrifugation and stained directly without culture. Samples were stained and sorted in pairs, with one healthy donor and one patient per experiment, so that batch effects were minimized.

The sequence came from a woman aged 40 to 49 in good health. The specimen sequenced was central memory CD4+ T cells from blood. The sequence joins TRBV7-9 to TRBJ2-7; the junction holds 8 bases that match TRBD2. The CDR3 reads CASGRGVYEQYF. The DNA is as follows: TGTGCCAGCGGGCGGGGGGTCTACGAGCAGTACTTC.